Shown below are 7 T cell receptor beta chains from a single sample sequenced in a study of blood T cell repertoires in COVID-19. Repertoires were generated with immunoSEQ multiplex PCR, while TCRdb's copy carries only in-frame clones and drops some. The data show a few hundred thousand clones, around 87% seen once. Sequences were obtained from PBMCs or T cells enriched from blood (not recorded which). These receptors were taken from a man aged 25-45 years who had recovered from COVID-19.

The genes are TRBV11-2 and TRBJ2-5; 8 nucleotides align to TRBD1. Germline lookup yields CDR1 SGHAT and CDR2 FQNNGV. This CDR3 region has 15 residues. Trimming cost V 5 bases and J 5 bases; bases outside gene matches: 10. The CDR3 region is CASSVETGVGETQYF. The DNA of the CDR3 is TGTGCCAGCAGCGTCGAGACAGGGGTCGGGGAGACCCAGTACTTC.

The CDR3 DNA follows: TGTGCCAGCAGCAAAAGAAACACCATATATTTT. Protein: CASSKRNTIYF. The rearrangement links TRBV12-3 or TRBV12-4 to TRBJ1-3, with D unresolved. Trimming took off 6 bases at V and 5 bases at J, with 5 bases between the two ends. This CDR3 is 11 amino acids long.

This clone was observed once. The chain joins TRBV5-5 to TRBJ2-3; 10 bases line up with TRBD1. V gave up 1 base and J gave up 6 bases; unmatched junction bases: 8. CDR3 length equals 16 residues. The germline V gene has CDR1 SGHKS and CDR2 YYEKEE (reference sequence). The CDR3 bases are TGTGCCAGCAGCTTGCCCCGGGACAGGGGTCCCGATACGCAGTATTTT. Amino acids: CASSLPRDRGPDTQYF.

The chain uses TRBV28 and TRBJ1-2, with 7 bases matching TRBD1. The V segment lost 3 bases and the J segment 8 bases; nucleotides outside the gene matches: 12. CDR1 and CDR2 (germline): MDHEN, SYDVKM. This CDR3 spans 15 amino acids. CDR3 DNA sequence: TGTGCCAGCAGTTTGCCCGAGCAAGGACAGGCAGGCTACACCTTC. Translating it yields CASSLPEQGQAGYTF.

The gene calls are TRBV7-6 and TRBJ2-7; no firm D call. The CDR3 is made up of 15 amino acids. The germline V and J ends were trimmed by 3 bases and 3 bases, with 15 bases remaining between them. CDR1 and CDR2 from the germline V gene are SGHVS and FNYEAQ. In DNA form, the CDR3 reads TGTGCCAGCAGCTTGAACGTCAATTCGGGCTACGAGCAGTACTTC. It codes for CASSLNVNSGYEQYF.

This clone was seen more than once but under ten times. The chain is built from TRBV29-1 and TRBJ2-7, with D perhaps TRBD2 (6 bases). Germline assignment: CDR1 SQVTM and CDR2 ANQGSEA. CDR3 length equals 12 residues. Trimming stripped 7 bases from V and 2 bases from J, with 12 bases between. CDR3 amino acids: CSAAGTPYEQYF. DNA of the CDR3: TGCAGCGCCGCCGGGACTCCCTACGAGCAGTACTTC.

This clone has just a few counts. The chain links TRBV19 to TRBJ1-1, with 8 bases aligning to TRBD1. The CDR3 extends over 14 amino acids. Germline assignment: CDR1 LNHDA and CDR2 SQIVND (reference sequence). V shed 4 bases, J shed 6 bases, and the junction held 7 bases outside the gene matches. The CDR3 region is CASSTGQGTAEAFF. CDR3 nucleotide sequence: TGTGCCAGTAGTACCGGACAGGGCACCGCTGAAGCTTTCTTT.